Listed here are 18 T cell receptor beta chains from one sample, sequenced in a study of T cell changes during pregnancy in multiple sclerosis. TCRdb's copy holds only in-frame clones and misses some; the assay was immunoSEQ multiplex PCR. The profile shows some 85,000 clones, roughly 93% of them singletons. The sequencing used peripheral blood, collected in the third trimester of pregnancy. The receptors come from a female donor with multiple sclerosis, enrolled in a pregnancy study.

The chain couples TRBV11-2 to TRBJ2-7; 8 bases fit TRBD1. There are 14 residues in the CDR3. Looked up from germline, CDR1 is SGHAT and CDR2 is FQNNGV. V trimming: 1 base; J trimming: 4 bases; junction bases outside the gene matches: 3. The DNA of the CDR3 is TGTGCCAGCAGCTTAGCAGGGGGCCTTTACGAGCAGTACTTC. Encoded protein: CASSLAGGLYEQYF.

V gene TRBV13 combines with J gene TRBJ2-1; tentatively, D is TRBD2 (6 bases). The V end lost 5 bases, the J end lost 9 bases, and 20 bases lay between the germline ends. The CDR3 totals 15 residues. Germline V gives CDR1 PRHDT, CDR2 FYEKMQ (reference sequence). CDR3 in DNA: TGTGCCAGCAGCCCAAGCCCTACTAGCAGGGTTGAGCAGTTCTTC. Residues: CASSPSPTSRVEQFF. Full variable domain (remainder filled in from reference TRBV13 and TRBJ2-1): AAGVIQSPRHLIKEKRETATLKCYPIPRHDTVYWYQQGPGQDPQFLISFYEKMQSDKGSIPDRFSAQQFSDYHSELNMSSLELGDSALYFCASSPSPTSRVEQFFGPGTRLTVL.

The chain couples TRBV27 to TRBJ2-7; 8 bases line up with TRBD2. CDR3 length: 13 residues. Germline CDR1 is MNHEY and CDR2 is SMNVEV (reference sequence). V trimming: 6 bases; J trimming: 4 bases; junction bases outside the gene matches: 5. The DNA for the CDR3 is TGTGCCAGCAGCACAGCGGGAGTTTACGAGCAGTACTTC. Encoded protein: CASSTAGVYEQYF.

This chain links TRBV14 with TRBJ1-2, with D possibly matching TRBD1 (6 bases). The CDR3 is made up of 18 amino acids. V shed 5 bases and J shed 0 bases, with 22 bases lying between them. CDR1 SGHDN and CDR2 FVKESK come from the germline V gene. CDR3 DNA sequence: TGTGCCAGCAGCGAAACACGGGGGGCCAGTAGAGCTAACTATGGCTACACCTTC. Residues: CASSETRGASRANYGYTF.

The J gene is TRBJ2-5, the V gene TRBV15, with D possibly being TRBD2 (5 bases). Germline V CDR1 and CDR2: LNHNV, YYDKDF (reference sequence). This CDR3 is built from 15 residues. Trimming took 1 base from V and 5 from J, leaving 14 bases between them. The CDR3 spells CATSRVRGQGETQYF. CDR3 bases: TGTGCCACCAGCAGAGTTCGGGGTCAAGGGGAGACCCAGTACTTC. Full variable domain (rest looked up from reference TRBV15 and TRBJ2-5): DAMVIQNPRYQVTQFGKPVTLSCSQTLNHNVMYWYQQKSSQAPKLLFHYYDKDFNNEADTPDNFQSRRPNTSFCFLDIRSPGLGDTAMYLCATSRVRGQGETQYFGPGTRLLVL.

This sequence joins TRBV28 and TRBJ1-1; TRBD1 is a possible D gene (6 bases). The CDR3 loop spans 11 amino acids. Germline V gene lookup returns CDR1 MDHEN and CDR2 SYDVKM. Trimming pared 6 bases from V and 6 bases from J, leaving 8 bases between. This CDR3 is CASRNRAEAFF. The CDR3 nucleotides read TGTGCCAGCAGAAACAGGGCTGAAGCTTTCTTT.

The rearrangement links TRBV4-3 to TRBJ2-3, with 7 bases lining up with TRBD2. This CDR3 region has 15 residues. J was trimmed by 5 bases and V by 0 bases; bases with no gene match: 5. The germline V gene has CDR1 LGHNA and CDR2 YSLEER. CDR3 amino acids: CASSQDMAGVDTQYF. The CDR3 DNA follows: TGCGCCAGCAGCCAAGATATGGCGGGAGTAGATACGCAGTATTTT.

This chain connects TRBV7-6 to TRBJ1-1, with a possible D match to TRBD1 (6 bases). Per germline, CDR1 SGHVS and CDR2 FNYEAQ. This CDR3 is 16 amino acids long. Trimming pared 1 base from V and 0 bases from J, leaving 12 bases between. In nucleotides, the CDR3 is TGTGCCAGCAGCTTAGAGGACAGTATGATGAACACTGAAGCTTTCTTT. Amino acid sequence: CASSLEDSMMNTEAFF. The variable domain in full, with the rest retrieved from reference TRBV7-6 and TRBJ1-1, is GAGVSQSPRYKVTKRGQDVALRCDPISGHVSLYWYRQALGQGPEFLTYFNYEAQQDKSGLPNDRFSAERPEGSISTLTIQRTEQRDSAMYRCASSLEDSMMNTEAFFGQGTRLTVV.

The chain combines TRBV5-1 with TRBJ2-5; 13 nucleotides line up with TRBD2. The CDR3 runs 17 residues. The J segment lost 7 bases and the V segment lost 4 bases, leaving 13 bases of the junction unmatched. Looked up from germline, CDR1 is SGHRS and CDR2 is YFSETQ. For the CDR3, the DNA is TGCGCCAGCAGCCTTGCCACGGGACTAGCGGGGACGCGGACCCAGTACTTC. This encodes CASSLATGLAGTRTQYF.

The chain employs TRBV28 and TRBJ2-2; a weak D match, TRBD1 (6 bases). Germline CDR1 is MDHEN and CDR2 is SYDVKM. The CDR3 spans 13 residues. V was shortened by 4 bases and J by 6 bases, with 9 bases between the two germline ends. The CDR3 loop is CASSSSGAGELFF. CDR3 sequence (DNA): TGTGCCAGCAGTTCTTCAGGGGCCGGGGAGCTGTTTTTT.

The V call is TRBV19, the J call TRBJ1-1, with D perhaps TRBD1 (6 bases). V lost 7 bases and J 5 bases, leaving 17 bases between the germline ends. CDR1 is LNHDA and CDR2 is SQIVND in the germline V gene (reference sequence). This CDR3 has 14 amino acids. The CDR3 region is CASNEQGGWTEAFF. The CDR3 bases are TGTGCCAGTAACGAACAGGGCGGTTGGACTGAAGCTTTCTTT.

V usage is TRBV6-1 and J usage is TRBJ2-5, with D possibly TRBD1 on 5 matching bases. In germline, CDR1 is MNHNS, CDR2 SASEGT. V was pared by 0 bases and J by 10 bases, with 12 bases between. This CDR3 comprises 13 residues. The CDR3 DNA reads TGTGCCAGCAGTGAAGCTGAGTCCCAGGGCCAGTACTTC. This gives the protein CASSEAESQGQYF.

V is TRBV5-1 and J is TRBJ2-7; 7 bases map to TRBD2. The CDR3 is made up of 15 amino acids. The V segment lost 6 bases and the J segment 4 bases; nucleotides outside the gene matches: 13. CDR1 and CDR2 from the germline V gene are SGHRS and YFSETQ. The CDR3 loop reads CASTNRGRGRYEQYF. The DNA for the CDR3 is TGCGCCAGCACCAACCGAGGGAGGGGAAGGTACGAGCAGTACTTC. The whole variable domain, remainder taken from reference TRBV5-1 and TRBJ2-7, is KAGVTQTPRYLIKTRGQQVTLSCSPISGHRSVSWYQQTPGQGLQFLFEYFSETQRNKGNFPGRFSGRQFSNSRSEMNVSTLELGDSALYLCASTNRGRGRYEQYFGPGTRLTVT.

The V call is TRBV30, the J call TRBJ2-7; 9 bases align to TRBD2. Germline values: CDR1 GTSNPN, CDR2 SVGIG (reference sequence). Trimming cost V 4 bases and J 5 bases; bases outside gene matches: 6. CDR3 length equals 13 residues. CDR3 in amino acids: CAWKGGRANEQYF. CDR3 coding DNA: TGTGCCTGGAAAGGCGGGAGGGCCAACGAGCAGTACTTC.

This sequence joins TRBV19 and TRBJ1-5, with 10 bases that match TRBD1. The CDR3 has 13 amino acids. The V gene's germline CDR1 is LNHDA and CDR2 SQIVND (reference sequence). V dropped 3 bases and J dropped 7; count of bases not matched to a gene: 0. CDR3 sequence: CASSMGQGQPQHF. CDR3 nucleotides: TGTGCCAGTAGTATGGGACAGGGGCAGCCCCAGCATTTT. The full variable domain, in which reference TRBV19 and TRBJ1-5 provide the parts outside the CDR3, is DGGITQSPKYLFRKEGQNVTLSCEQNLNHDAMYWYRQDPGQGLRLIYYSQIVNDFQKGDIAEGYSVSREKKESFPLTVTSAQKNPTAFYLCASSMGQGQPQHFGDGTRLSIL.

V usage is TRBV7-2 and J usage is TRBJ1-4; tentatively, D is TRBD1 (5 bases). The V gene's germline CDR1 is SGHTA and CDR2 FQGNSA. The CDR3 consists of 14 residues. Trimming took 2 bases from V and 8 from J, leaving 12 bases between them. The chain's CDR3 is CASSLFGGREKLFF. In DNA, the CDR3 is TGTGCCAGCAGCTTATTCGGGGGGAGGGAAAAACTGTTTTTT. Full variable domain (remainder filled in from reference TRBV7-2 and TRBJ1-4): GAGVSQSPSNKVTEKGKDVELRCDPISGHTALYWYRQSLGQGLEFLIYFQGNSAPDKSGLPSDRFSAERTGGSVSTLTIQRTQQEDSAVYLCASSLFGGREKLFFGSGTQLSVL.

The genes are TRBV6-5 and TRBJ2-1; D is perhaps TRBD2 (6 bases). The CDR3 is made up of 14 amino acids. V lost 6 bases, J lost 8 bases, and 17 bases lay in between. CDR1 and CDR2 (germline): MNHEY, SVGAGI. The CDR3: CASRTGLPGDEQFF. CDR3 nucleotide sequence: TGTGCCAGCAGGACCGGACTACCCGGCGATGAGCAGTTCTTC.

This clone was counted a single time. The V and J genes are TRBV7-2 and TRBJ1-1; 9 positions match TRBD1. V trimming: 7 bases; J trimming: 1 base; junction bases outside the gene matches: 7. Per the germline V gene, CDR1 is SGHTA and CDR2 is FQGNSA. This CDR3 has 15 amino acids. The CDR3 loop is CASIRDRVGNTEAFF. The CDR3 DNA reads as TGTGCCAGCATACGGGACAGGGTAGGGAACACTGAAGCTTTCTTT.